The clone carrying this TCR beta chain was observed a few times. Treatment denoted: 15 Gy SBRT to primary tumor, nephrectomy 4 weeks later. The assay was immunoSEQ multiplex PCR, and TCRdb's table has in-frame clones only and misses some. This table has fewer than 20,000 clones, roughly 58% appearing once. This entry comes from a study of radiation and T cells in renal cell carcinoma. The CDR3 is 14 amino acids. Trimming stripped 2 bases from V and 3 bases from J, with 9 bases between. The germline V gene has CDR1 SGHRS and CDR2 YFSETQ. This TCR came from a man between 50 and 59 years old with renal cell carcinoma. V usage is TRBV5-1 and J usage is TRBJ2-1; D possibly uses TRBD1 or TRBD2 (5 bases each). Source: tumor tissue, taken from a patient whose treatment included radiotherapy and nephrectomy. The CDR3 protein is CASSFLGDYNEQFF. The CDR3 DNA reads TGCGCCAGCAGCTTTTTGGGGGACTACAATGAGCAGTTCTTC.